The clone carrying this TCR beta chain came up once. This entry comes from a study of blood T cell repertoires in COVID-19. Trimming took 1 base from V and 4 from J; bases not matched to a gene: 4. CDR1 is SGHAT and CDR2 is FQNNGV in the germline V gene. This CDR3 has 15 residues. Assignment of participants to cohorts was predicated upon participant-reported clinical history. Only in-frame clones appear in the TCRdb table, and some are missing; sequencing was by immunoSEQ multiplex PCR. The data hold a few hundred thousand clones, with around 87% observed a single time. V gene TRBV11-2 combines with J gene TRBJ1-1, with 9 bases that match TRBD1. Sample: PBMCs or T cells enriched from blood (not recorded which). The sequence was obtained from a man aged 18 to 35 who had recovered from COVID-19. CDR3 in amino acids: CASSLVVTGGTEAFF. The CDR3 nucleotides read TGTGCCAGCAGCTTAGTGGTGACAGGGGGCACTGAAGCTTTCTTT. The entire variable domain, with the rest obtained from reference TRBV11-2 and TRBJ1-1, is as follows: EAGVAQSPRYKIIEKRQSVAFWCNPISGHATLYWYQQILGQGPKLLIQFQNNGVVDDSQLPKDRFSAERLKGVDSTLKIQPAKLEDSAVYLCASSLVVTGGTEAFFGQGTRLTVV.